The rows below give T cell receptor beta chains drawn from one sample of a study of T cells in Graves' hyperthyroidism and ophthalmopathy. Using its own MiXCR run on the multiplex PCR reads, TCRdb lists one record per CDR3 protein. The table lists a few hundred thousand distinct CDR3 sequences, 14% of them singletons. Input material: blood. The receptors stem from a woman aged 18-29 years with Graves' hyperthyroidism. CDR3s include the opening cysteine and the closing phenylalanine or tryptophan. The D gene is left open where the match is weak. Clone size appears in some rows only: once, few, many, or a class for an expanded clone.

v_call: TRBV20-1
d_call: TRBD2
clone_size: many
j_call: TRBJ2-1
cdr3_nt: TGCAGTGCTAGTGGAGGGCGTGGGACTAGCGGCTACAATGAGCAGTTCTTC
cdr3_aa: CSASGGRGTSGYNEQFF

v_call: TRBV10-3
d_call: TRBD1
clone_size: many
j_call: TRBJ2-1
cdr3_nt: TGTGCCATCAGCGTAGAAGGGGGCCACAATGAGCAGTTCTTC
cdr3_aa: CAISVEGGHNEQFF

v_call: TRBV10-3
d_call: -
clone_size: -
j_call: TRBJ1-3
cdr3_nt: TGTGCCATCAGACTGACAGGAGGTGGAAACACCATATATTTT
cdr3_aa: CAIRLTGGGNTIYF

v_call: TRBV19
d_call: -
clone_size: -
j_call: TRBJ2-7
cdr3_nt: TGTGCCAGTAGTATTGTCGGTTACGAGCAGTACTTC
cdr3_aa: CASSIVGYEQYF

v_call: TRBV20-1
d_call: -
clone_size: many
j_call: TRBJ1-2
cdr3_nt: TGCAGTGCTAGAGATAGCCTTGGGGGGACCTTAGGGGGCTACACCTTC
cdr3_aa: CSARDSLGGTLGGYTF

v_call: TRBV28
d_call: TRBD1
clone_size: many
j_call: TRBJ1-5
cdr3_nt: TGTGCCAGCAGTGGGACAGGGGCCCTTCATCAGCCCCAGCATTTT
cdr3_aa: CASSGTGALHQPQHF

v_call: TRBV25-1
d_call: TRBD2
clone_size: few
j_call: TRBJ2-1
cdr3_nt: TGTGCCAGCAGTGAGAACCGGGACTATCACAATGAGCAGTTCTTC
cdr3_aa: CASSENRDYHNEQFF

v_call: TRBV30
d_call: -
clone_size: -
j_call: TRBJ2-3
cdr3_nt: TGTGCCTGGGCTAGACTTTTTCGCGGGGCAGATACGCAGTATTTT
cdr3_aa: CAWARLFRGADTQYF

v_call: TRBV12-5
d_call: TRBD2
clone_size: many
j_call: TRBJ2-1
cdr3_nt: TGTGCTAGTGGTTTGGTACTCGGCGGGAGTCGGTATGAGCAGTTCTTC
cdr3_aa: CASGLVLGGSRYEQFF

v_call: TRBV2
d_call: -
clone_size: few
j_call: TRBJ2-7
cdr3_nt: TGTGCCAGCAAAGGTGGACAGACGAACGAGCAGTACTTC
cdr3_aa: CASKGGQTNEQYF

v_call: TRBV9
d_call: TRBD1
clone_size: few
j_call: TRBJ2-1
cdr3_nt: TGTGCCAGCAGGGGACAGCGCTACAATGAGCAGTTCTTC
cdr3_aa: CASRGQRYNEQFF

v_call: TRBV19
d_call: -
clone_size: many
j_call: TRBJ1-1
cdr3_nt: TGTGCCAGTAGTCGAGTAGGTCAAGCTTTCTTT
cdr3_aa: CASSRVGQAFF

v_call: TRBV19
d_call: -
clone_size: -
j_call: TRBJ1-2
cdr3_nt: -
cdr3_aa: CASTSVTPYGYTF

v_call: TRBV20-1
d_call: TRBD1
clone_size: few
j_call: TRBJ2-7
cdr3_nt: TGCAGTGCCTTGGGGACAGGGAGTCACGAGCAGTACTTC
cdr3_aa: CSALGTGSHEQYF